The present T cell receptor beta chain was sequenced within a study of blood T cells in healthy people across ages. A J-beta primer mix and a sample-barcoded 5' primer were used in a second PCR of roughly 6 to 11 cycles. Per-sample output comprised a minimum of 2.5 million paired-end reads containing CDR3. TCRdb redid the calling of the 5' RACE reads with MiXCR, one entry per CDR3 protein. The sample records over a million distinct CDR3 sequences, 45% being singletons. A few counts support this clonotype. No antigen is known for it. In germline, CDR1 is KGHSH, CDR2 LQKENI. Germline trimming cut 0 bases from V and 6 bases from J; bases unmatched to any gene: 8. This CDR3 has 15 amino acids. The study recruited healthy Caucasian donors from Russia who were aged about 6 to 90. Per-sample PBMC isolation yielded at least 7 million cells. Notes on the study in general: More naive CD4+ cells and higher diversity marked long-lived donors relative to aged donors.

This rearrangement joins TRBV18 to TRBJ2-7, with 7 bases that match TRBD1. The source is a woman aged 60 to 75 in good health. The specimen was blood. CDR3 in DNA: TGTGCCAGCTCACCACCCTCGACAGGGTGGAGCGAGCAGTACTTC. Its protein product is CASSPPSTGWSEQYF.